These 5 T cell receptor beta chains originate from one sample sequenced in a study of T cell changes during pregnancy in multiple sclerosis. TCRdb's copy holds only in-frame clones and misses some; the assay was immunoSEQ multiplex PCR. In the table there are some 64,000 clones, about nine tenths of which are singletons. The source material was peripheral blood, sampled in the first trimester of pregnancy. Receptors were obtained from a female donor in good health, enrolled as a control in a pregnancy study.

The gene calls are TRBV5-1 and TRBJ2-3, with 10 bases identical to TRBD2. The J segment lost 0 bases and the V segment lost 0 bases, leaving 4 bases of the junction unmatched. The CDR3 loop spans 17 amino acids. Germline V gene lookup returns CDR1 SGHRS and CDR2 YFSETQ. The CDR3 nucleotides are TGCGCCAGCAGCTTGGGGCTAGCGGGAGCTAGCACAGATACGCAGTATTTT. This codes for CASSLGLAGASTDTQYF.

This chain joins TRBV28 and TRBJ1-1; D unclear. The germline V gene encodes CDR1 MDHEN and CDR2 SYDVKM. This CDR3 has 13 amino acids. V was shortened by 2 bases and J by 1 base, with 5 bases between the two germline ends. DNA for the CDR3: TGTGCCAGCAGTTTAGGAGGGAACACTGAAGCTTTCTTT. Its protein is CASSLGGNTEAFF.

DNA of the CDR3: TGTGCCAGCAGTCTACCCGGGACATTTGGTTCTTTTAACACCATATATTTT. Translated, it gives CASSLPGTFGSFNTIYF. The chain is built from TRBV28 and TRBJ1-3; D is perhaps TRBD1 (6 bases). Germline-derived CDR1 and CDR2 are MDHEN and SYDVKM. The CDR3 extends over 17 amino acids. Between the trimmed V and J ends, which lost 5 bases and 7 bases, there was a span of 24 bases.

The chain's CDR3 is CASSQQGKDEQYF. DNA for the CDR3: TGCGCCAGCAGCCAACAGGGGAAAGACGAGCAGTACTTC. The chain links TRBV4-3 to TRBJ2-7, with D maybe TRBD1 (6 bases). The CDR3 covers 13 residues. Trimming removed 2 bases from V and 5 bases from J, with 10 bases in between. From germline, CDR1 is LGHNA and CDR2 YSLEER.

This clone has just one count. The rearrangement joins TRBV11-3 to TRBJ1-5; 7 positions agree with TRBD1. V lost 1 base and J lost 6; bases outside the gene matches: 9. This CDR3 spans 16 amino acids. Germline CDR1 and CDR2: SGHNT and YENEEA. CDR3 sequence reads: CASSLASGGLGQPQHF. The CDR3 DNA is TGTGCCAGCAGCTTAGCCTCAGGGGGGCTGGGTCAGCCCCAGCATTTT.